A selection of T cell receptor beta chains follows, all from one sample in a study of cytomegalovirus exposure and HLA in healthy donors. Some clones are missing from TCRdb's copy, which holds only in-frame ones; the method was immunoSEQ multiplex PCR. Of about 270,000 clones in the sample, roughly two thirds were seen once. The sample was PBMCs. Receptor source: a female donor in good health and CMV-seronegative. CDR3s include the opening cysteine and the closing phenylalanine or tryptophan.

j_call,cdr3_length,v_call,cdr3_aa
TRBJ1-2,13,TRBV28,CASSLPPTGTYTF
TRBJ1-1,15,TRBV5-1,CASSSRGPEDTEAFF
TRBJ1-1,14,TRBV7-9,CASTKREAVTEAFF
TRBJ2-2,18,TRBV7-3,CASSLNRFKLTPTGELFF
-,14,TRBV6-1,CASRSTGPSYEQYF
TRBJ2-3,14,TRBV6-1,CASSDFPVTDTQYF
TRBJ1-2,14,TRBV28,CASRPGTVGHGYTF
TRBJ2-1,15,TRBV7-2,CASSLGLAEYNEQFF
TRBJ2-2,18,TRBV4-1,CASSQDNPPAGPWGELFF
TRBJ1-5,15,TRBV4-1,CASSQDSRLNQPQHF
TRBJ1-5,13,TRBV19,CASSYQARQPQHF
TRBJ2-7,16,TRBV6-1,CASSARQGALTYEQYF
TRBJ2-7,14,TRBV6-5,CASTEGGRLYEQYF
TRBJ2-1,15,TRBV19,CASSINTADYNEQFF
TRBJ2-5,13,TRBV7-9,CASSLTSGETQYF
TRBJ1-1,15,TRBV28,CASSLLGEMNTEAFF